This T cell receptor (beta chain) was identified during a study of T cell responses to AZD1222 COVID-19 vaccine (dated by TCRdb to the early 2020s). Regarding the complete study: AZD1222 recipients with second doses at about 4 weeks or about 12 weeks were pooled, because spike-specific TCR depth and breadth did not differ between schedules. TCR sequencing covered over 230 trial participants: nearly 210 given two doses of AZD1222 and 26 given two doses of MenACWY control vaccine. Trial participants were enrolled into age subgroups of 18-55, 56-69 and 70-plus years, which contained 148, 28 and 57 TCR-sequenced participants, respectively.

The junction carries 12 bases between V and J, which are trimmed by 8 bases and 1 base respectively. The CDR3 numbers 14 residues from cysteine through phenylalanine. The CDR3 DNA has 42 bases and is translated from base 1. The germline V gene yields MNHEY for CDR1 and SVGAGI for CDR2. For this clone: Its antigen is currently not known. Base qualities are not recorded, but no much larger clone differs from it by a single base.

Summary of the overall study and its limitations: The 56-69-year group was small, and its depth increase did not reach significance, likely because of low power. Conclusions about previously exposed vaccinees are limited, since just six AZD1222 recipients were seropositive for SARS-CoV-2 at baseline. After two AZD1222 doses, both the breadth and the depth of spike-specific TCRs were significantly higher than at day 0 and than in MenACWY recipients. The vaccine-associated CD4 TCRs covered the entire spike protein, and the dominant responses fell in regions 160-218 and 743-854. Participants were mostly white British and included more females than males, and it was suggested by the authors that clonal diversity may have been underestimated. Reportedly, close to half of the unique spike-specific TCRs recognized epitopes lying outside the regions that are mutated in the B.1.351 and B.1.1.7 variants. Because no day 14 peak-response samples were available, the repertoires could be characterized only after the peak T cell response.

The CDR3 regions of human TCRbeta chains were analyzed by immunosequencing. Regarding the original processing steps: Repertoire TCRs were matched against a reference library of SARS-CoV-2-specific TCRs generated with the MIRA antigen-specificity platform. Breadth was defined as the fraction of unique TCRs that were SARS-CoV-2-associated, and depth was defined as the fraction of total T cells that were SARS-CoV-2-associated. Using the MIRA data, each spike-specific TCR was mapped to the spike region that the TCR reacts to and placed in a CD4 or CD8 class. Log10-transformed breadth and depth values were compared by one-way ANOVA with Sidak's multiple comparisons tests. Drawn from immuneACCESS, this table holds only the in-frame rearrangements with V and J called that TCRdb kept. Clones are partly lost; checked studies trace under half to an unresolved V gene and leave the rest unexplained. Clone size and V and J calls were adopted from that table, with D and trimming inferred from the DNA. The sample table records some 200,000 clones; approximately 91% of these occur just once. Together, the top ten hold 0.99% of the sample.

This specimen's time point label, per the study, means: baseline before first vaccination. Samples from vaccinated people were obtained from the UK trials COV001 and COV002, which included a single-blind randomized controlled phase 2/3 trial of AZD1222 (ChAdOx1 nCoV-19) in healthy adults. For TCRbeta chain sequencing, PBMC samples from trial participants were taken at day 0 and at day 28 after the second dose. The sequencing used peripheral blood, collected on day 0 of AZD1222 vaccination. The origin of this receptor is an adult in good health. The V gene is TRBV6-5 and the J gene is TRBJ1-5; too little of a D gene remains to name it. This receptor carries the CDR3 CASQVGLSNQPQHF. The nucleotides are TGTGCCAGCCAAGTTGGGTTAAGCAATCAGCCCCAGCATTTT.